The entry that follows covers one TCR beta chain sequence. The sample belongs to a study of response to subunit inactivated influenza vaccine. Each CDR3 protein is one row after TCRdb ran MiXCR on the RT-PCR reads. The top ten clones hold about a quarter of a sample with approximately 170,000 distinct CDR3 sequences, approximately 15% of them seen once. The V gene's germline CDR1 is SEHNR and CDR2 FQNEAQ (reference sequence). This CDR3 has 15 residues. V was cut by 8 bases and J by 5 bases, with 18 bases left in between. The clonotype comes from a man aged 50-60 years who received an inactivated influenza vaccine. The V and J genes are TRBV7-9 and TRBJ2-2; possibly TRBD2 for D (5 bases). Specimen: CD8+ T cells sorted from PBMCs, collected more than 4 days after vaccination. CDR3 nucleotide sequence: TGTGCCAGCTTGGAGGAAAAAGCCGAGACCGGGGAGCTGTTTTTT. Protein sequence: CASLEEKAETGELFF. Full variable domain (remainder filled in from reference TRBV7-9 and TRBJ2-2): DTGVSQNPRHKITKRGQNVTFRCDPISEHNRLYWYRQTLGQGPEFLTYFQNEAQLEKSRLLSDRFSAERPKGSFSTLEIQRTEQGDSAMYLCASLEEKAETGELFFGEGSRLTVL.